Shown below are 29 T cell receptor beta chains from a single sample sequenced in a study of blood T cell repertoires in COVID-19. Assay used: immunoSEQ multiplex PCR; TCRdb lists only in-frame clones, some missing. This sample yields around 160,000 clones, of which 80% to 90% are seen a single time; around 8.2% belongs to the top ten. The sequenced sample was peripheral blood. These receptor sequences come from a man aged 60 to 69 with acute or convalescent COVID-19.

V is TRBV30 and J is TRBJ2-1, with 8 bases aligning to TRBD2. V was clipped by 1 base and J by 9 bases; unmatched bases: 20. Per germline, CDR1 GTSNPN and CDR2 SVGIG (reference sequence). The CDR3 loop spans 18 amino acids. This CDR3 reads CAWSASPLAGRPYGEQFF. CDR3 bases: TGTGCCTGGAGTGCCTCACCCCTAGCGGGCCGACCCTATGGTGAGCAGTTCTTC.

The V call is TRBV6-6, the J call TRBJ1-1; D possibly corresponds to TRBD1 (5 bases). This CDR3 is 14 amino acids long. With 3 bases removed from V and 1 base from J, the gap between germline ends came to 9 bases. The germline CDR1 and CDR2 sequences are MNHNY and SVGAGI (reference sequence). The CDR3: CASSYTGGNTEAFF. For the CDR3, the DNA is TGTGCCAGCAGTTATACGGGGGGGAACACTGAAGCTTTCTTT.

V is TRBV10-1 and J is TRBJ2-7; a weak D match, TRBD2 (5 bases). The CDR3 extends over 13 amino acids. Trimming stripped 4 bases from V and 2 bases from J, with 9 bases between. CDR1 is WNHNN and CDR2 is SYGVQD in the germline V gene (reference sequence). The CDR3 spells CASSGRSTYEQYF. The CDR3 nucleotides read TGCGCCAGCAGTGGGAGGTCCACCTACGAGCAGTACTTC.

The gene calls are TRBV14 and TRBJ1-2; 8 bases line up with TRBD1. V was pared by 2 bases and J by 4 bases, with 3 bases of the junction left unmatched. CDR3 size: 14 residues. Per germline, CDR1 SGHDN and CDR2 FVKESK. In nucleotides, the CDR3 is TGTGCCAGCAGCCAATCCGGGACAGGCTATGGCTACACCTTC. It translates to CASSQSGTGYGYTF.

V is TRBV3-1 (or the pseudogene TRBV3-2) and J is TRBJ1-1; 7 bases agree with TRBD1. Trimming cost V 1 base and J 8 bases; bases outside gene matches: 4. This CDR3 comprises 13 residues. Germline CDR1 and CDR2: LGHDT and YNNKEL (reference sequence). The CDR3 bases are TGTGCCAGCAGCCAAGTAGGGGGCCGAGAAGCTTTCTTT. This translates into CASSQVGGREAFF.

This clone has just a few counts. The V call is TRBV13, the J call TRBJ1-2, with a weak D call TRBD1 (6 bases). The CDR3 has 13 amino acids. Germline-derived CDR1 and CDR2 are PRHDT and FYEKMQ (reference sequence). The V gene lost 4 bases and the J gene lost 3 bases, with 9 bases spanning the gap. In nucleotides, the CDR3 is TGTGCCAGCAGCTCAACAGGGCACTATGGCTACACCTTC. Amino acid sequence: CASSSTGHYGYTF.

The V call is TRBV5-1, the J call TRBJ1-2, with 7 nucleotides matching TRBD1. The CDR3 extends over 15 amino acids. The germline V gene has CDR1 SGHRS and CDR2 YFSETQ. V trimming: 1 base; J trimming: 4 bases; junction bases outside the gene matches: 7. The chain's CDR3 is CASSLSVGGGYGYTF. CDR3 sequence (DNA): TGCGCCAGCAGCTTGTCGGTAGGGGGCGGCTATGGCTACACCTTC. The full variable domain, in which reference TRBV5-1 and TRBJ1-2 provide the parts outside the CDR3, is KAGVTQTPRYLIKTRGQQVTLSCSPISGHRSVSWYQQTPGQGLQFLFEYFSETQRNKGNFPGRFSGRQFSNSRSEMNVSTLELGDSALYLCASSLSVGGGYGYTFGSGTRLTVV.

As to this clone: At one end, the junction sequence differs from germline, possibly due to a read error. The V and J genes are TRBV3-1 (or the pseudogene TRBV3-2) and TRBJ2-2; either TRBD1 or TRBD2 may supply D (5 bases each). This CDR3 region has 16 residues. Germline CDR1 reads LGHDT; CDR2 reads YNNKEL (reference sequence). CDR3 bases: TGTGCCAGCAGTCAAGAGGGCAGGGTATCCACCGGGGAGCTGTTTTTT. Protein: CASSQEGRVSTGELFF.

The CDR3 bases are TGTGCCAGTAGAACTAGCGGGAGGTCCCAAGAGACCCAGTACTTC. It yields the protein CASRTSGRSQETQYF. V gene TRBV19 combines with J gene TRBJ2-5; 12 bases align to TRBD2. Germline CDR1 LNHDA, CDR2 SQIVND (reference sequence). There are 15 residues in the CDR3. The J segment lost 1 base and the V segment lost 6 bases, leaving 3 bases of the junction unmatched.

This clone was counted only a few times. The chain couples TRBV4-1 to TRBJ1-3; a possible D gene is TRBD1 (5 bases). CDR1 MGHRA and CDR2 YSYEKL come from the germline V gene. This CDR3 region has 18 residues. Trimming stripped 5 bases from V and 0 bases from J, with 20 bases between. This chain's CDR3 is CASSSTLSSGHSGNTIYF. The CDR3 DNA sequence: TGCGCCAGCAGCTCGACCCTCAGTTCAGGGCACTCTGGAAACACCATATATTTT.

The chain has TRBV6-6 and TRBJ1-5; 10 bases match TRBD1. Germline assignment: CDR1 MNHNY and CDR2 SVGAGI (reference sequence). The CDR3 is 16 amino acids. The ends lost 8 bases at V and 6 bases at J; junction bases unmatched: 13. CDR3 sequence reads: CASRPTDRGAFQPQHF. The DNA for the CDR3 is TGTGCCAGCCGGCCGACGGACAGGGGGGCTTTTCAGCCCCAGCATTTT.

J is TRBJ1-1 and V is TRBV4-1; TRBD1 might be the D (5 bases). The CDR3 is made up of 14 amino acids. Between the trimmed V and J ends, which lost 3 bases and 1 base, there was a span of 9 bases. In germline, CDR1 is MGHRA, CDR2 YSYEKL. CDR3 DNA sequence: TGCGCCAGCAGCCAGAAGACAGAGAACACTGAAGCTTTCTTT. Protein product: CASSQKTENTEAFF.

In DNA form, the CDR3 reads TGTGCCAGCAGTTACTCGATCGGGACAGCGAATTCACCCCTCCACTTT. The encoded protein is CASSYSIGTANSPLHF. V gene TRBV6-5 combines with J gene TRBJ1-6, with 7 bases lining up with TRBD1. Germline V gene data show CDR1 as MNHEY and CDR2 as SVGAGI. After removal of 0 bases from V and 7 bases from J, the junction contained 6 bases not matched to a gene. This CDR3 is 16 amino acids long.

Notes on this clone: The junction differs from germline at one of its ends, possibly a read error. This chain uses TRBV29-1 with TRBJ2-7, with 9 nucleotides matching TRBD1. The CDR3 loop spans 12 amino acids. The V gene's germline CDR1 is SQVTM and CDR2 ANQGSEA. The CDR3 reads CSVRGQGYGQYF. CDR3 nucleotide sequence: TGCAGCGTTCGGGGACAGGGATACGGGCAGTACTTC.

J is TRBJ1-5 and V is TRBV19; D is undetermined. Per the germline V gene, CDR1 is LNHDA and CDR2 is SQIVND (reference sequence). V lost 1 base and J lost 5, with 9 bases in between. This CDR3 is 14 amino acids long. In nucleotides, the CDR3 is TGTGCCAGTAGTATAGTCAACAGCTATCAGCCCCAGCATTTT. The encoded protein is CASSIVNSYQPQHF.

The rearrangement links TRBV2 to TRBJ1-3; no reliable D call. The germline V gene has CDR1 SNHLY and CDR2 FYNNEI. The CDR3 length is 17 residues. Trimming removed 5 bases at V and 4 bases at J, with 21 bases between. CDR3 sequence reads: CASSLAPRLDGGNTIYF. The CDR3 region has the DNA TGTGCCAGCAGTTTGGCCCCACGTCTCGACGGGGGAAACACCATATATTTT. The full variable domain, with the rest looked up from reference TRBV2 and TRBJ1-3, is EPEVTQTPSHQVTQMGQEVILRCVPISNHLYFYWYRQILGQKVEFLVSFYNNEISEKSEIFDDQFSVERPDGSNFTLKIRSTKLEDSAMYFCASSLAPRLDGGNTIYFGEGSWLTVV.

The chain carries TRBV11-3 and TRBJ2-1; TRBD1 matches 7 bases. Germline V gene data show CDR1 as SGHNT and CDR2 as YENEEA. Trimming removed 5 bases from V and 9 bases from J; junction bases left unmatched: 4. This CDR3 contains 12 residues. CDR3 amino acids: CASSPTGAEQFF. DNA for the CDR3: TGTGCCAGCAGCCCTACAGGGGCTGAGCAGTTCTTC.

The chain links TRBV30 to TRBJ2-2; 9 positions agree with TRBD2. The CDR3 is 16 amino acids. Germline V gene data show CDR1 as GTSNPN and CDR2 as SVGIG (reference sequence). The junction had 9 bases not matched to a gene; V was cut back by 3 bases and J by 4 bases. The CDR3 spells CAWRGIAGALTGELFF. The CDR3 region has the DNA TGTGCCTGGAGAGGGATAGCGGGAGCGCTCACCGGGGAGCTGTTTTTT.

The V gene is TRBV30, the J gene TRBJ1-5; D call uncertain. The CDR3 consists of 13 residues. Trimming took off 1 base at V and 7 bases at J, with 11 bases between the two ends. Germline V gene sequence: CDR1 GTSNPN, CDR2 SVGIG (reference sequence). Written as DNA, the CDR3 is TGTGCCTGGAGTGGGGCGGGAGTCCAGCCCCAGCATTTT. Its translation is CAWSGAGVQPQHF.

Comments on this clone: Other DNA sequences in this specimen translate into the identical CDR3. This rearrangement joins TRBV9 to TRBJ2-3; D gene ambiguous. Germline V lookup: CDR1 SGDLS, CDR2 YYNGEE. V shed 0 bases and J shed 5 bases, with 4 bases lying between them. The CDR3 length is 12 residues. The CDR3 here is CASSVAGDTQYF. The CDR3 DNA follows: TGTGCCAGCAGCGTAGCGGGAGATACGCAGTATTTT.

The chain carries TRBV6-1 and TRBJ1-6; the D gene is possibly TRBD1 (5 bases). This CDR3 spans 17 amino acids. Trimming stripped 3 bases from V and 4 bases from J, with 16 bases between. Germline CDR1 is MNHNS and CDR2 is SASEGT. The CDR3 region is CASSDRQGSPYNSPLHF. CDR3 DNA sequence: TGTGCCAGCAGTGATCGGCAGGGATCCCCATATAATTCACCCCTCCACTTT.

The CDR3 reads CASTMNRDSSYEQYF. CDR3 in DNA: TGTGCCAGCACCATGAACCGGGACAGCTCCTACGAGCAGTACTTC. The chain is built from TRBV6-5 and TRBJ2-7, with 7 positions matching TRBD1. J lost 0 bases, V lost 7 bases, and 9 bases had no gene match. The CDR3 runs to 15 residues. Germline lookup yields CDR1 MNHEY and CDR2 SVGAGI.

The genes are TRBV27 and TRBJ2-7; TRBD1 matches at 8 bases. The J segment lost 7 bases and the V segment lost 5 bases, leaving 13 bases of the junction unmatched. The CDR3 runs to 15 residues. From germline, CDR1 is MNHEY and CDR2 SMNVEV (reference sequence). The DNA for the CDR3 is TGTGCCAGCAGTCCCCTGTGGGGACAGGATAGTGAGCAGTACTTC. This sequence encodes CASSPLWGQDSEQYF.

This clone showed up just a few times. This rearrangement joins TRBV18 to TRBJ2-2; 8 bases match TRBD1. Trimming took 2 bases from V and 4 from J; bases not matched to a gene: 3. Germline V gene data show CDR1 as KGHSH and CDR2 as LQKENI. This CDR3 contains 15 residues. The CDR3 is CASSPDRGGTGELFF. CDR3 nucleotides: TGTGCCAGCTCACCAGACAGGGGTGGCACCGGGGAGCTGTTTTTT.

A single count supports this clone. The V call is TRBV6-5, the J call TRBJ1-1; TRBD1 matches 8 bases. The CDR3 extends over 14 amino acids. CDR1 and CDR2 from the germline V gene are MNHEY and SVGAGI. V gave up 5 bases and J gave up 4 bases; unmatched junction bases: 6. The CDR3 reads CASSSSGGGTEAFF. In DNA form, the CDR3 reads TGTGCCAGCAGTAGTTCAGGGGGCGGCACTGAAGCTTTCTTT.

This clone has just one count. The chain has TRBV28 and TRBJ2-3; 8 bases are shared with TRBD2. With 4 bases clipped from V and 2 bases from J, the junction kept 8 bases outside the gene matches. Germline CDR1 is MDHEN and CDR2 is SYDVKM. This CDR3 region has 16 residues. Here the CDR3 reads CASSSPGLGSTDTQYF. As DNA, the CDR3 is TGTGCCAGCAGTTCTCCGGGACTAGGGTCCACAGATACGCAGTATTTT.

The chain couples TRBV4-1 to TRBJ2-7, with 11 positions matching TRBD2. This CDR3 spans 16 amino acids. Germline lookup yields CDR1 MGHRA and CDR2 YSYEKL. The V gene end was trimmed by 1 base and the J gene end by 2 bases; junction bases not matched to a gene: 4. For the CDR3, the DNA is TGCGCCAGCAGCCAAGCGCTAGCGGGAGGCCCCTACGAGCAGTACTTC. Translated: CASSQALAGGPYEQYF.

This clone appeared once. The chain is built from TRBV5-1 and TRBJ1-2, with 8 bases matching TRBD1. The germline gives CDR1 SGHRS, CDR2 YFSETQ. After removal of 4 bases from V and 3 bases from J, the junction contained 8 bases not matched to a gene. The CDR3 runs to 15 residues. For the CDR3, the DNA is TGCGCCAGCAGCCCCGCTGGACAGGGCCACTATGGCTACACCTTC. Translation: CASSPAGQGHYGYTF.

This clone was observed a handful of times. V usage is TRBV15 and J usage is TRBJ1-5; D unclear. Deletions cut 1 base from V and 0 bases from J, with 10 bases between. The CDR3 spans 16 residues. Germline lookup yields CDR1 LNHNV and CDR2 YYDKDF (reference sequence). For the CDR3, the DNA is TGTGCCACCAGCAGAGGCGGAGGGAGTAGCAATCAGCCCCAGCATTTT. This gives the protein CATSRGGGSSNQPQHF.